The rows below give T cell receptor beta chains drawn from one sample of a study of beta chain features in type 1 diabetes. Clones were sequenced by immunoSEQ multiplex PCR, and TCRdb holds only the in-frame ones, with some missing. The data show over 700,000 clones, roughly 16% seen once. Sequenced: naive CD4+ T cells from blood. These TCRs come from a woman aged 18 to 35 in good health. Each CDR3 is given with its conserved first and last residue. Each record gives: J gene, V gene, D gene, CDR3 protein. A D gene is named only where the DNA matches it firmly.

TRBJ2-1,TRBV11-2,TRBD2,CASTPGLAGENEQFF
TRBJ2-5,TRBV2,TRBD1,CASSDRVHLRGRIETQYF
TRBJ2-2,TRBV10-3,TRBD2,CATSTSGSNTGELFF
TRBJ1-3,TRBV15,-,CATSRDTSAYTIYF
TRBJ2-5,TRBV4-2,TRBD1,CASSPGQGAWETQYF
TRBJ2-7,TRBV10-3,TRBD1,CAICPGIGQGRYEQYF
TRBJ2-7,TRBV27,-,CASRWASSHEQYF
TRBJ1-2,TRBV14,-,CASSALANDGYTF
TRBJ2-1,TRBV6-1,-,CATLLTLYNEQFF
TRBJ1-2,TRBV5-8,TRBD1,CASNRWGQTAYGYTF
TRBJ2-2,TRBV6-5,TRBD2,CASSYEAGANTGELFF
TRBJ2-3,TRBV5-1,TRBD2,CASSLSGGTDTQYF
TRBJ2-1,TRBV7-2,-,CASSLRPSVNEQFF
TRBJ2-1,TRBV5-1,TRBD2,CASSLYLAGDNEQFF
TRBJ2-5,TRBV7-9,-,CASSYGQSETQYF
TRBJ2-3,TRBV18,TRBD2,CASSPGVLAGADTQYF
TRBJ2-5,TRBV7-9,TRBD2,CASSPGTSGKQETQYF
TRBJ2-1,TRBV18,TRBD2,CASSPTSGEGNEQFF
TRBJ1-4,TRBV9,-,CASSVDEGTNEKLFF
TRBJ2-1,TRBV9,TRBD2,CASSVAHGRALNEQFF
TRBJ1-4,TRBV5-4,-,CASSQPPANEKLFF
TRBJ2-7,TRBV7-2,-,CASSLAAGSYEQYF
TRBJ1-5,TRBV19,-,CASREWGRAEGRQPQHF
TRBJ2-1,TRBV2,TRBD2,CASGGTSGDEQFF